Below, one T cell receptor (beta chain) is given with its context. Its antigen is unknown. Trimming stripped 4 bases from V and 10 bases from J, with 22 bases between. The CDR3 spans 14 residues. The germline CDR1 and CDR2 sequences are DFQATT and SNEGSKA (reference sequence). Cells sorted as Tregs were CD4+, CD25+ and CD127-/low. TCRdb fed the 5' RACE reads into MiXCR, producing one record per CDR3 protein. The profile covers under 45,000 distinct CDR3 sequences, with around 20% appearing a single time and less than 5% taken by the ten largest. Points from the study as a whole: Larger-cohort validation covered only one TCR beta V-J rearrangement.

The receptor comes from a female donor with breast cancer. This rearrangement joins TRBV20-1 to TRBJ1-1; D ambiguous. The specimen sequenced was Tregs sorted from blood. The CDR3 spells CSATQVLSALGAFF. The CDR3 DNA follows: TGCAGTGCTACCCAGGTACTCTCCGCTTTGGGAGCTTTCTTT.